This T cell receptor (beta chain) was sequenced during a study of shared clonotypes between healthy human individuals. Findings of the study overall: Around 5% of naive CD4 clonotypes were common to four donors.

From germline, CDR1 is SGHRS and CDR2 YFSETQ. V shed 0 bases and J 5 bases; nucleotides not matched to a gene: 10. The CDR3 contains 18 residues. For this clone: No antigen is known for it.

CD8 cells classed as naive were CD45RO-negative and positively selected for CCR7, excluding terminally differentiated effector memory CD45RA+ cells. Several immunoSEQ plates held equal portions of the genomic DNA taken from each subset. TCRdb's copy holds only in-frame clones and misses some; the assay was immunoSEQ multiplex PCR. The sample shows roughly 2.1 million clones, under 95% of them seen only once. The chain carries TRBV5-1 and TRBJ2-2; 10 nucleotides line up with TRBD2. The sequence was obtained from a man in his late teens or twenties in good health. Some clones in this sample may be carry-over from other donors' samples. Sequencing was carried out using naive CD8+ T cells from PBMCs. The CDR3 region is CASSLGASGRRWTGELFF. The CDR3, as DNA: TGCGCCAGCAGCTTGGGAGCTAGCGGGAGACGGTGGACCGGGGAGCTGTTTTTT. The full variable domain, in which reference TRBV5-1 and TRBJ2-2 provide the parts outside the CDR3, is KAGVTQTPRYLIKTRGQQVTLSCSPISGHRSVSWYQQTPGQGLQFLFEYFSETQRNKGNFPGRFSGRQFSNSRSEMNVSTLELGDSALYLCASSLGASGRRWTGELFFGEGSRLTVL.